These T cell receptor beta chains were read from a single sample in a study of cytotoxic CD8 clonotypes in ibrutinib-treated CLL. Sequencing used immunoSEQ multiplex PCR; TCRdb keeps in-frame clones, though not all of them. The sample carries about 130,000 clones, approximately 80% recorded once. The specimen comprised PBMCs, sampled after 12 months of ibrutinib treatment. The receptors derive from a human donor with chronic lymphocytic leukemia. The CDR3 runs from the conserved cysteine through the conserved F or W. D genes are given only for firm matches. Size tells how often a clone was seen (once, few, many) or the class of an expanded clone, and some rows leave it out.

J: TRBJ1-5; V: TRBV10-2; size: .; D: .; DNA: TGCGCCAGCAGCTGGGGACTCAATCAGCCCCAGCATTTT; CDR3: CASSWGLNQPQHF
J: TRBJ1-5; V: TRBV2; size: once; D: .; DNA: TGTGCCAGCAACGTGAATAGCAATCAGCCCCAGCATTTT; CDR3: CASNVNSNQPQHF
J: TRBJ2-1; V: TRBV19; size: .; D: .; DNA: TGTGCCAGTAGTCGCCAGGGGAGGATGAATGAGCAGTTCTTC; CDR3: CASSRQGRMNEQFF
J: TRBJ1-1; V: TRBV6-5; size: .; D: .; DNA: TGTGCCAGCAGTATGAGAACGGCGAACACTGAAGCTTTCTTT; CDR3: CASSMRTANTEAFF
J: TRBJ1-5; V: TRBV25-1; size: .; D: .; DNA: TGTGCCAGCAGTGACGACCATGACCCTCGGTTGGGGCCCCAGCATTTT; CDR3: CASSDDHDPRLGPQHF
J: TRBJ2-5; V: TRBV4-3; size: once; D: .; DNA: TGCGCCAGCAGCCGGAGGGTTCAAGAGACCCAGTACTTC; CDR3: CASSRRVQETQYF
J: TRBJ2-5; V: TRBV23-1; size: .; D: TRBD1; DNA: TGCGCCAGCAGTCAACCGACCGGGACAGGGGGCCCATCCCAAGAGACCCAGTACTTC; CDR3: CASSQPTGTGGPSQETQYF
J: TRBJ2-3; V: TRBV9; size: .; D: .; DNA: TGTGCCAGCAGCGCCACGGGAGTTCGAACAGATACGCAGTATTTT; CDR3: CASSATGVRTDTQYF
J: TRBJ2-1; V: TRBV21-1; size: .; D: .; DNA: TGTGCCAGCAGCAAGAGGAACCTGGGACTAGCGGAGTGGGACAATGAGCAGTTCTTC; CDR3: CASSKRNLGLAEWDNEQFF
J: TRBJ2-3; V: TRBV7-8; size: .; D: .; DNA: TGTGCCAGCAGCTTAGAAGGGGGAAGCACAGATACGCAGTATTTT; CDR3: CASSLEGGSTDTQYF
J: TRBJ2-7; V: TRBV6-1; size: once; D: .; DNA: TGTGCCAGCACAGATACCTACGAGCAGTACTTC; CDR3: CASTDTYEQYF
J: TRBJ2-7; V: TRBV4-1; size: .; D: .; DNA: TGCGCCAGCAGCCAAGTGCCCGGAACCTACGAGCAGTACTTC; CDR3: CASSQVPGTYEQYF
J: TRBJ2-1; V: TRBV11-2; size: .; D: .; DNA: TGTGCCAGCAGCCCCTTAGACAATGAGCAGTTCTTC; CDR3: CASSPLDNEQFF
J: TRBJ2-5; V: TRBV5-1; size: once; D: TRBD2; DNA: TGCGCCAGCAGCCGCTCCGGGGGGTCGGAAGAGACCCAGTACTTC; CDR3: CASSRSGGSEETQYF
J: TRBJ2-7; V: TRBV30; size: .; D: .; DNA: TGTGCCTGGAGTGTGGGGGTCGGAGGATGGCAGTACTTC; CDR3: CAWSVGVGGWQYF
J: TRBJ2-5; V: TRBV29-1; size: .; D: .; DNA: TGCAGCGTTGGTCCAGGGGTAGAGACCCAGTACTTC; CDR3: CSVGPGVETQYF
J: TRBJ1-5; V: TRBV19; size: .; D: .; DNA: TGTGCCAGTAGTAGCCAGATTAGCAATCAGCCCCAGCATTTT; CDR3: CASSSQISNQPQHF
J: TRBJ2-1; V: TRBV4-1; size: .; D: TRBD2; DNA: TGCGCCAGCAAACTAGCGCCAAGCTCCTACAATGAGCAGTTCTTC; CDR3: CASKLAPSSYNEQFF
J: TRBJ2-7; V: TRBV28; size: .; D: TRBD2; DNA: TGTGCCAGCAGCAGACTAGCGGGAGCGCACGAGCAGTACTTC; CDR3: CASSRLAGAHEQYF
J: TRBJ2-1; V: TRBV27; size: .; D: TRBD2; DNA: TGTGCCAGCAGTTTAGGCGGGAGTTACAATGAGCAGTTCTTC; CDR3: CASSLGGSYNEQFF
J: TRBJ1-1; V: TRBV6-5; size: .; D: .; DNA: TGTGCCAGCAGTTACTCGCCAGGGGACAACACTGAAGCTTTCTTT; CDR3: CASSYSPGDNTEAFF
J: TRBJ1-4; V: TRBV19; size: .; D: .; DNA: TGTGCCAGTAGTGGCAGAGCTGGGAGTGAAAAACTGTTTTTT; CDR3: CASSGRAGSEKLFF
J: TRBJ2-1; V: TRBV11-2; size: once; D: TRBD1; DNA: TGTGCCAGCAGCTTAGAGGACAGGGGGGACCTCCTATACAATGAGCAGTTCTTC; CDR3: CASSLEDRGDLLYNEQFF
J: TRBJ2-7; V: TRBV6-6; size: once; D: .; DNA: TGTGCCAGCAGTACAACACAGGGTCCTTTCGAGCAGTACTTC; CDR3: CASSTTQGPFEQYF
J: TRBJ1-5; V: TRBV15; size: few; D: .; DNA: TGTGCCACCAGCAGAGGAGGAGGCGGGACCAATCAGCCCCAGCATTTT; CDR3: CATSRGGGGTNQPQHF
J: TRBJ2-7; V: TRBV5-1; size: .; D: .; DNA: TGCGCCAGCAGCGTGACAGTCGGAAGCTCCTACGAGCAGTACTTC; CDR3: CASSVTVGSSYEQYF
J: TRBJ1-4; V: TRBV5-1; size: .; D: TRBD1; DNA: TGCGCCAGCAGCCGAGGGACAGGGAGTAGGGAAAAACTGTTTTTT; CDR3: CASSRGTGSREKLFF
J: TRBJ1-2; V: TRBV19; size: few; D: .; DNA: TGTGCCAGTAGTATTAGGGAGGCTATCAACTACACCTTC; CDR3: CASSIREAINYTF
J: TRBJ2-3; V: TRBV4-1; size: .; D: .; DNA: TGCGCCAGCAGCCAAGGTCACGCATTGGATACGCAGTATTTT; CDR3: CASSQGHALDTQYF
J: TRBJ2-1; V: TRBV19; size: .; D: TRBD2; DNA: TGTGCCAGTAGTATAAGACTAGCGAACTCCAATGAGCAGTTCTTC; CDR3: CASSIRLANSNEQFF
J: TRBJ1-5; V: TRBV28; size: few; D: .; DNA: TGTGCCAGCAGTTTCCAGTCAAATCGGCCCCAGCATTTT; CDR3: CASSFQSNRPQHF
J: TRBJ2-1; V: TRBV10-2; size: .; D: .; DNA: TGCGCCAGCAGTGAGTCTAGTTACAATGAGCAGTTCTTC; CDR3: CASSESSYNEQFF
J: TRBJ2-3; V: TRBV11-1; size: .; D: TRBD2; DNA: TGTGCCAGCAGGCCCGGGTCGACTAGCGGGGGTACGCAGTATTTT; CDR3: CASRPGSTSGGTQYF
J: TRBJ2-1; V: TRBV14; size: once; D: .; DNA: TGTGCCAGCAGCCAAGCCCTCGGTTACAATGAGCAGTTCTTC; CDR3: CASSQALGYNEQFF
J: TRBJ2-2; V: TRBV15; size: .; D: TRBD1; DNA: TGTGCCACCAGCAGAGAAACAGGGGCGGCCGGGGAGCTGTTTTTT; CDR3: CATSRETGAAGELFF
J: TRBJ2-3; V: TRBV19; size: .; D: .; DNA: TGTGCCAGTAAGGTAGGGACGGGGGCAGATACGCAGTATTTT; CDR3: CASKVGTGADTQYF
J: TRBJ1-1; V: TRBV5-1; size: .; D: TRBD1; DNA: TGCGCCAGCAGCCGCGGACAGGTTTTGGCTGAAGCTTTCTTT; CDR3: CASSRGQVLAEAFF
J: TRBJ1-1; V: TRBV5-1; size: few; D: .; DNA: TGCGCCAGCAGAAATCAGGGAAACACTGAAGCTTTCTTT; CDR3: CASRNQGNTEAFF
J: TRBJ1-2; V: TRBV5-8; size: .; D: .; DNA: TGTGCCAGCAGCCAAAGAAGACAGGCTCTCTCGGGAGGCTACACCTTC; CDR3: CASSQRRQALSGGYTF
J: TRBJ2-1; V: TRBV27; size: .; D: TRBD2; DNA: TGTGCCAGCAGTTCCGGACGACTAGCCGGGTACAATGAGCAGTTCTTC; CDR3: CASSSGRLAGYNEQFF
J: TRBJ1-5; V: TRBV7-2; size: many; D: .; DNA: TGTGCCAGCAGCTTACGGACAGATAATCAGCCCCAGCATTTT; CDR3: CASSLRTDNQPQHF
J: TRBJ1-2; V: TRBV12-5; size: .; D: .; DNA: TGTGCTAGTGGTTTGGATTACAGCGGACTGGGCTATGGCTACACCTTC; CDR3: CASGLDYSGLGYGYTF
J: TRBJ2-4; V: TRBV4-1; size: .; D: TRBD2; DNA: TGCGCCAGCAGCCAAGATGTCCGGGGGGTAAACATTCAGTACTTC; CDR3: CASSQDVRGVNIQYF
J: TRBJ2-1; V: TRBV6-1; size: .; D: TRBD2; DNA: TGTGCCAGCAGTGAAGTCGGGACTAGCGAATTCAGTGAGCAGTTCTTC; CDR3: CASSEVGTSEFSEQFF
J: TRBJ2-5; V: TRBV18; size: .; D: .; DNA: TGTGCCAGCTCACTTCGGACAGTCCAAGAGACCCAGTACTTC; CDR3: CASSLRTVQETQYF
J: TRBJ1-2; V: TRBV7-8; size: once; D: TRBD1; DNA: TGTGCCAGCAGCTCGACAGGGGTGGGCTATGGCTACACCTTC; CDR3: CASSSTGVGYGYTF
J: TRBJ2-5; V: TRBV6-5; size: .; D: TRBD1; DNA: TGTGCCAGCAGGGACCCTTACGGGACAGGGGAGACCCAGTACTTC; CDR3: CASRDPYGTGETQYF
J: TRBJ1-4; V: TRBV30; size: .; D: .; DNA: TGTGCCTGGAGTGTATTAGTCAATGAAAAACTGTTTTTT; CDR3: CAWSVLVNEKLFF
J: TRBJ2-7; V: TRBV7-9; size: .; D: .; DNA: TGTGCCAGCAGCCCCCAAAGGGACCGCTACGAGCAGTACTTC; CDR3: CASSPQRDRYEQYF
J: TRBJ2-7; V: TRBV4-1; size: .; D: .; DNA: TGCGCCAGCAGCCCCTCCCCCACAGTTTTCGGGCAGTACTTC; CDR3: CASSPSPTVFGQYF
J: TRBJ2-5; V: TRBV4-3; size: .; D: .; DNA: TGCGCCAGCAGCCAAATGGGGCTAGCAGCAGAGACCCAGTACTTC; CDR3: CASSQMGLAAETQYF
J: TRBJ2-7; V: TRBV19; size: .; D: TRBD1; DNA: TGTGCCAGTAGTTCCCGACAGGGAGTCGACGAGCAGTACTTC; CDR3: CASSSRQGVDEQYF
J: TRBJ2-1; V: TRBV5-5; size: .; D: .; DNA: TGTGCCAGCAGCCCGGACAGCTATATTGAGCAGTTCTTC; CDR3: CASSPDSYIEQFF
J: TRBJ2-4; V: TRBV7-6; size: .; D: .; DNA: TGTGCCAGCAGCCAACTCGCCGGGACTGACCTTCTAGCCAAAAACATTCAGTACTTC; CDR3: CASSQLAGTDLLAKNIQYF